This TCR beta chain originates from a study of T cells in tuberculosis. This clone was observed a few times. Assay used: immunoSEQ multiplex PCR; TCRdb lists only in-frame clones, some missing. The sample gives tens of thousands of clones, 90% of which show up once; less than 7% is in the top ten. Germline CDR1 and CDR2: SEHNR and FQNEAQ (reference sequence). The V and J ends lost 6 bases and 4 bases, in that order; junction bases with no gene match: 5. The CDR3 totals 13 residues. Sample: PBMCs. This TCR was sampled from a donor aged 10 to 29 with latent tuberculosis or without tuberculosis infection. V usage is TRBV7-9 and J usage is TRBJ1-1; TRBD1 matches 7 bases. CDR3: CASSLTGATEAFF. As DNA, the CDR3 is TGTGCCAGCAGTTTAACAGGGGCCACTGAAGCTTTCTTT.